These 14 T cell receptor beta chains were all obtained from the same sample, sequenced in a study of T cells in Graves' hyperthyroidism and ophthalmopathy. There were TCR beta CDR3 regions amplified from RNA transcripts. An initial round of RT-PCR targeting the TCR CDR3 relied on the HTBI primer set. TCRdb re-called the multiplex PCR reads with MiXCR, one entry per CDR3 protein. The data hold 300,000 to 400,000 distinct CDR3 sequences, with about 13% observed a single time. Material for sequencing was blood. The source of these receptors is a woman under 30 with Graves' hyperthyroidism.

This clonotype was recorded many times. The chain recombines TRBV5-5 with TRBJ1-4; D ambiguous. The CDR3 loop spans 15 amino acids. V was clipped by 4 bases and J by 3 bases, with 13 bases between them. The V gene's germline CDR1 is SGHKS and CDR2 YYEKEE (reference sequence). The DNA of the CDR3 is TGTGCCAGCAGCCCGACACCGCTAGCTAATGAAAAACTGTTTTTT. This codes for CASSPTPLANEKLFF.

This clonotype was counted at least ten times. The J gene is TRBJ2-7, the V gene TRBV10-3; either TRBD1 or TRBD2 may supply D (5 bases each). The CDR3 runs to 13 residues. The germline V gene has CDR1 ENHRY and CDR2 SYGVKD. Trimming pared 6 bases from V and 2 bases from J, leaving 11 bases between. CDR3 bases: TGTGCCATCAGCCCGGGACCACCCTACGAGCAGTACTTC. Its translation is CAISPGPPYEQYF.

This clonotype was recorded many times. The V and J genes are TRBV5-8 and TRBJ1-5; 11 nucleotides line up with TRBD1. CDR1 is SGHTS, CDR2 YDEGEE, per germline. Losses at the gene ends were 2 bases for V and 7 bases for J; bases not matched to a gene: 5. The CDR3 sequence is 15 residues long. This chain's CDR3 is CASSLEGQGAQPQHF. CDR3 sequence (DNA): TGTGCCAGCAGCTTAGAAGGACAGGGGGCACAGCCCCAGCATTTT.

This clonotype was counted ten times or more. This chain uses TRBV2 with TRBJ1-3; 9 bases are shared with TRBD1. This CDR3 spans 17 amino acids. The germline V gene encodes CDR1 SNHLY and CDR2 FYNNEI. V dropped 2 bases and J dropped 4; count of bases not matched to a gene: 9. CDR3 region: CASSESLGQGSGNTIYF. As DNA, the CDR3 is TGTGCCAGCAGTGAAAGTCTGGGACAGGGTTCAGGAAACACCATATATTTT.

The chain has TRBV9 and TRBJ1-3, with D unclear. CDR1 and CDR2 from the germline V gene are SGDLS and YYNGEE. CDR3 length equals 17 residues. The V and J ends lost 0 bases and 0 bases respectively, with 13 bases between them. Here the CDR3 reads CASSVGSPEGSGNTIYF. CDR3 nucleotide sequence: TGTGCCAGCAGCGTAGGGAGCCCCGAAGGCTCTGGAAACACCATATATTTT.

This clonotype showed up many times. V gene TRBV12-3 or TRBV12-4 combines with J gene TRBJ1-4; tentative D call: TRBD1 (5 bases). V lost 5 bases, J lost 3 bases, and 13 bases lay in between. The CDR3 is made up of 15 amino acids. CDR3 residues: CASSPPGLANEKLFF. The CDR3 DNA is TGTGCCAGCAGTCCCCCAGGGCTGGCTAATGAAAAACTGTTTTTT.

This clonotype was recorded at least ten times. The chain carries TRBV28 and TRBJ2-7; the match to TRBD1 covers 7 bases. This CDR3 has 13 amino acids. Germline CDR1 is MDHEN and CDR2 is SYDVKM. J gave up 3 bases and V 7 bases, and 6 bases lay outside the gene matches. This chain's CDR3 is CASTTGVLYEQYF. The DNA of the CDR3 is TGTGCCAGCACTACAGGGGTACTCTACGAGCAGTACTTC.

This clonotype appeared many times. The CDR3 is CASGGPGEKYF. The CDR3 bases are TGTGCCAGCGGGGGCCCAGGGGAGAAGTACTTC. The rearrangement joins TRBV28 to TRBJ2-7; tentative D call: TRBD1 (6 bases). The CDR3 has 11 amino acids. Trimming shortened V by 8 bases and J by 11 bases, and 16 bases separated the two germline ends. CDR1 is MDHEN, CDR2 SYDVKM, per germline.

Comments on this clonotype: A single base separates this from a much larger clone, so it may be a read error. The chain recombines TRBV24-1 with TRBJ2-1; the match to TRBD2 covers 9 bases. The J call could be wrong; TRBJ2-7 is a better fit for the DNA end. The CDR3 totals 16 residues. Germline values: CDR1 KGHDR, CDR2 SFDVKD. CDR3 sequence (DNA): TGTGCCACCAGTGATTCGAGCGGGGGGCCCTACAATGAGCAGTACTTC. Translated, it gives CATSDSSGGPYNEQYF.

In this sample, this clonotype turned up many times. The V and J genes are TRBV5-5 and TRBJ2-7, with TRBD2 identical over 14 bases. Germline trimming cut 0 bases from V and 9 bases from J; bases unmatched to any gene: 5. Germline loops: CDR1 SGHKS, CDR2 YYEKEE (reference sequence). CDR3 length equals 15 residues. DNA for the CDR3: TGTGCCAGCAGCTTGGCCGCAGGACTAGCGGGAGGGCAGTACTTC. Translated, it gives CASSLAAGLAGGQYF. The full variable domain, with the rest looked up from reference TRBV5-5 and TRBJ2-7, is DAGVTQSPTHLIKTRGQQVTLRCSPISGHKSVSWYQQVLGQGPQFIFQYYEKEERGRGNFPDRFSARQFPNYSSELNVNALLLGDSALYLCASSLAAGLAGGQYFGPGTRLTVT.

This clonotype was seen repeatedly, ten times or more. The rearrangement links TRBV6-6 to TRBJ1-4; 7 bases are shared with TRBD1. Trimming took 0 bases from V and 5 from J; bases not matched to a gene: 12. Germline lookup yields CDR1 MNHNY and CDR2 SVGAGI (reference sequence). The CDR3 is 18 residues long. CDR3 sequence (DNA): TGTGCCAGCAGTTACTCGAGTGGGCTGACAGGGAGAAATGAAAAACTGTTTTTT. Protein sequence: CASSYSSGLTGRNEKLFF.

The rearrangement links TRBV30 to TRBJ2-3, with a tentative D call TRBD2 (6 bases). V was shortened by 3 bases and J by 2 bases, with 12 bases between the two germline ends. The germline V gene has CDR1 GTSNPN and CDR2 SVGIG (reference sequence). This CDR3 is 14 amino acids long. In nucleotides, the CDR3 is TGTGCCTGGAGGGATAGCGGAGCCACAGATACGCAGTATTTT. Protein sequence: CAWRDSGATDTQYF.

As concerns this clonotype: A read error may explain this, as a much larger clone is one base away. V and J are TRBV2 and TRBJ2-1, with 7 nucleotides matching TRBD2. CDR3 size: 13 residues. Trimming removed 2 bases from V and 15 bases from J; junction bases left unmatched: 10. The V gene's germline CDR1 is SNHLY and CDR2 FYNNEI. The chain's CDR3 is CASSESSGGARFF. In DNA, the CDR3 is TGTGCCAGCAGTGAATCTTCGGGGGGTGCTCGGTTCTTC.

This clonotype was found many times. The genes are TRBV13 and TRBJ2-5; D is unclear. The V end was cut by 5 bases, the J end by 7 bases, with 14 bases between. The CDR3 consists of 13 residues. Germline assignment: CDR1 PRHDT and CDR2 FYEKMQ (reference sequence). CDR3 residues: CASSPPGTGTQYF. For the CDR3, the DNA is TGTGCCAGCAGCCCTCCCGGCACGGGGACCCAGTACTTC. Based on the CDR3 plus reference TRBV13 and TRBJ2-5, the full variable domain is AAGVIQSPRHLIKEKRETATLKCYPIPRHDTVYWYQQGPGQDPQFLISFYEKMQSDKGSIPDRFSAQQFSDYHSELNMSSLELGDSALYFCASSPPGTGTQYFGPGTRLLVL.